Below, one T cell receptor (beta chain) is given with its context. The record originates from a study of long-term antiretroviral therapy in people with HIV. Version v3.0 of the immunoSEQ assay was performed at survey level. Generated by immunoSEQ multiplex PCR, the TCRdb table keeps only in-frame clones and is missing some. The sample has approximately 33,000 clones; 75% to 90% are singletons. The CDR3 loop spans 13 amino acids. Germline V gene sequence: CDR1 MNHEY, CDR2 SMNVEV (reference sequence). V was cut by 0 bases and J by 6 bases, with 8 bases left in between. This sequence joins TRBV27 and TRBJ1-1; no firm D call. This sequence was found in a man between 18 and 35 years old with HIV. The sequences come from unsorted PBMCs, collected 0.8 years before starting antiretroviral therapy. CDR3 sequence (DNA): TGTGCCAGCAGTTTATCGACTCAGTCTGAAGCTTTCTTT. Encoded protein: CASSLSTQSEAFF.